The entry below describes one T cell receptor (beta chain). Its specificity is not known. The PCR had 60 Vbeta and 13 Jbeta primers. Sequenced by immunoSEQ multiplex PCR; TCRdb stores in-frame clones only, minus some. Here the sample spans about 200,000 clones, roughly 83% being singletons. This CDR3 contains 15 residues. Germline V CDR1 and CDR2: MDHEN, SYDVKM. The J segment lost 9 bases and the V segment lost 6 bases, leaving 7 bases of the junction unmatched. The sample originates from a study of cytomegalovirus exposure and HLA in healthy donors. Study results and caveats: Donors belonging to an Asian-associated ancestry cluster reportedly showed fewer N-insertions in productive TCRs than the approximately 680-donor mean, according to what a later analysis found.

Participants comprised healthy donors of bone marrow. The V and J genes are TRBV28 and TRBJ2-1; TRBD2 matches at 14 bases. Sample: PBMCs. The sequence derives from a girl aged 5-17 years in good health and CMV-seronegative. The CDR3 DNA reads TGTGCCAGCAGACCACGACTAGCGGGAGGGGTTGAGCAGTTCTTC. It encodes CASRPRLAGGVEQFF. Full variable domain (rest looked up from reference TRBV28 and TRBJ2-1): DVKVTQSSRYLVKRTGEKVFLECVQDMDHENMFWYRQDPGLGLRLIYFSYDVKMKEKGDIPEGYSVSREKKERFSLILESASTNQTSMYLCASRPRLAGGVEQFFGPGTRLTVL.